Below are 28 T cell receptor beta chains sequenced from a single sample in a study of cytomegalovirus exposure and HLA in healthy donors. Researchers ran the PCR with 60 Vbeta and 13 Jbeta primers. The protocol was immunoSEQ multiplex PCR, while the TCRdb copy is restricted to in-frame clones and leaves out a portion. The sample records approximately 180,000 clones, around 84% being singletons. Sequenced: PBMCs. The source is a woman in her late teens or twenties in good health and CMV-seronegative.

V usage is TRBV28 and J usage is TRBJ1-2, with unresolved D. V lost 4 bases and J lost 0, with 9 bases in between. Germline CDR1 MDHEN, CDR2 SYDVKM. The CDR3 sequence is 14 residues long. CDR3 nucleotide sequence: TGTGCCAGCAGTTCGAAAACAACTAACTATGGCTACACCTTC. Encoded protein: CASSSKTTNYGYTF.

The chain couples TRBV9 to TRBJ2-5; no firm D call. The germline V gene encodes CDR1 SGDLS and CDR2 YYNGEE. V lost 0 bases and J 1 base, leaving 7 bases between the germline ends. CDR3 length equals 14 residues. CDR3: CASSVGSSQETQYF. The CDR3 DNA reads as TGTGCCAGCAGCGTAGGGTCTAGCCAAGAGACCCAGTACTTC.

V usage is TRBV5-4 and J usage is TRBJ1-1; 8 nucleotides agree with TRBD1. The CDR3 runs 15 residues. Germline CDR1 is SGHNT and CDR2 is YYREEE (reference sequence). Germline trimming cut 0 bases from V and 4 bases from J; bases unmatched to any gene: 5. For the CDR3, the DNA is TGTGCCAGCAGCTTGGAGGCAGGGGGCACCACTGAAGCTTTCTTT. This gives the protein CASSLEAGGTTEAFF.

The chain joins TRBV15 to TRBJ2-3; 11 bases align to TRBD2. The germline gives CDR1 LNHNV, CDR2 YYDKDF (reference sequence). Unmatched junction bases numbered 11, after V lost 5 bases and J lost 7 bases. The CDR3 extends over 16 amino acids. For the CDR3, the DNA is TGTGCCACCAGCTTCCGAGGGACTAGCGGTGGGAATACGCAGTATTTT. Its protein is CATSFRGTSGGNTQYF.

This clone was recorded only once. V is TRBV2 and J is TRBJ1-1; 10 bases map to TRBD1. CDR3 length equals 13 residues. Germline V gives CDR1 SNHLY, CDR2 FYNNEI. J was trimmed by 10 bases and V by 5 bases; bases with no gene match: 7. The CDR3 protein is CASSLGQGRGAFF. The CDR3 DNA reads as TGTGCCAGCAGTTTGGGACAGGGGCGTGGAGCTTTCTTT.

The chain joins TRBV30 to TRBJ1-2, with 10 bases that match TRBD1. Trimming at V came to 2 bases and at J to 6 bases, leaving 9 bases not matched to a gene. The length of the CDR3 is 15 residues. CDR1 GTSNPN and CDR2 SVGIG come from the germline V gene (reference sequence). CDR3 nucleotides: TGTGCCTGGAGTCCTCGGGACAGGGGTTTTAATGGCTACACCTTC. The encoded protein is CAWSPRDRGFNGYTF.

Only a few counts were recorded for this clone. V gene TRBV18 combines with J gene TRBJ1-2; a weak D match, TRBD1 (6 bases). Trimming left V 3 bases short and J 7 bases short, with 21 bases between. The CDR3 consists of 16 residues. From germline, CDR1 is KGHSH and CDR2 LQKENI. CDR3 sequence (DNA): TGTGCCAGCTCACCTAAAAATCCGGCAGGGGCTAGTGGCTACACCTTC. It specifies CASSPKNPAGASGYTF.

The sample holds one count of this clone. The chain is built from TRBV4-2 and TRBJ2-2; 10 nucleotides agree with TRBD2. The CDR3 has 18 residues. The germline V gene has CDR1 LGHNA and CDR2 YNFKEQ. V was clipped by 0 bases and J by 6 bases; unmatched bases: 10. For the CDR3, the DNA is TGTGCCAGCAGCCAAGATCAAATGGAGCGGGAGGGAGCCGGGGAGCTGTTTTTT. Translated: CASSQDQMEREGAGELFF.

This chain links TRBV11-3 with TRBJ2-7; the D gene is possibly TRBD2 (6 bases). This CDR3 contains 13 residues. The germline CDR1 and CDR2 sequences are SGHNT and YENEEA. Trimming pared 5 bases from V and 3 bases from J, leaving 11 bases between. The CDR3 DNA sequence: TGTGCCAGCAGCCGGGACTTGTACTACGAGCAGTACTTC. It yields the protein CASSRDLYYEQYF.

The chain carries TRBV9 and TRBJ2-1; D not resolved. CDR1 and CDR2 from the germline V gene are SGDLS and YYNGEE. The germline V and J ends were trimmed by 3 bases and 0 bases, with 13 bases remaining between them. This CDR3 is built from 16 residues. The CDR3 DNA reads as TGTGCCAGCAGCGGTCCCCAGGATACCTCCTACAATGAGCAGTTCTTC. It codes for CASSGPQDTSYNEQFF.

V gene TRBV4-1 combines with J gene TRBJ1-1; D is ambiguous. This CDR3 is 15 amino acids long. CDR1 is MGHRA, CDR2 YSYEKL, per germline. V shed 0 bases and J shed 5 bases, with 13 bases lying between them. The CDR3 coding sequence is TGCGCCAGCAGCCAAGATCGGTTAGCGGGAACTGAAGCTTTCTTT. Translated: CASSQDRLAGTEAFF.

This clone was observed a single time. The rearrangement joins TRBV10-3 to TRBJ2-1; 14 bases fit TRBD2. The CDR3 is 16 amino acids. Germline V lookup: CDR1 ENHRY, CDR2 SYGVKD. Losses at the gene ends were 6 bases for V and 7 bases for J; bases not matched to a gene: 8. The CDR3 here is CAIRTSGRERRNEQFF. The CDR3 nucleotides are TGTGCCATCAGGACTAGCGGGAGGGAAAGGAGAAATGAGCAGTTCTTC.

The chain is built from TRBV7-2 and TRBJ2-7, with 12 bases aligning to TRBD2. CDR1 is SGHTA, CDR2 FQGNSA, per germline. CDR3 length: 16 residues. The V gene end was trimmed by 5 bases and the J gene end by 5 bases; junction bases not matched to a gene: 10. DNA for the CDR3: TGTGCCAGCAGCCGGCTAGGACTAGCGGGGCCCGACGAGCAGTACTTC. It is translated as CASSRLGLAGPDEQYF.

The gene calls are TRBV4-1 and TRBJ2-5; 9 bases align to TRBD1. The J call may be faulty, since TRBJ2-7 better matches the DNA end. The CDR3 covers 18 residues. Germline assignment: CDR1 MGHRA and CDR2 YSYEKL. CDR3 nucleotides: TGCGCCAGCAGCCAAGTGGGTACTGGGACAGGGTTAATGGGCGAGCAGTACTTC. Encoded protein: CASSQVGTGTGLMGEQYF.

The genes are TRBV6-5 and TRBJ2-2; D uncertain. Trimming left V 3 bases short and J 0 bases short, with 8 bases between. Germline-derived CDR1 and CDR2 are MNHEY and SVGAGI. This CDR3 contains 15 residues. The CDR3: CASSYSGSNTGELFF. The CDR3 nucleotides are TGTGCCAGCAGTTATTCAGGTTCGAACACCGGGGAGCTGTTTTTT.

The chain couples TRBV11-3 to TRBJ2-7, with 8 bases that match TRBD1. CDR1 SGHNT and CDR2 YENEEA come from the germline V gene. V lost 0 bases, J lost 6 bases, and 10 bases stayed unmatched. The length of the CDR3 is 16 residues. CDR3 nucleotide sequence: TGTGCCAGCAGCTTAGATGGCGGGACAGGCGCCGTCGAGCAGTACTTC. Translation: CASSLDGGTGAVEQYF. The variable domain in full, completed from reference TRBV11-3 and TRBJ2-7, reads EAGVVQSPRYKIIEKKQPVAFWCNPISGHNTLYWYLQNLGQGPELLIRYENEEAVDDSQLPKDRFSAERLKGVDSTLKIQPAELGDSAVYLCASSLDGGTGAVEQYFGPGTRLTVT.

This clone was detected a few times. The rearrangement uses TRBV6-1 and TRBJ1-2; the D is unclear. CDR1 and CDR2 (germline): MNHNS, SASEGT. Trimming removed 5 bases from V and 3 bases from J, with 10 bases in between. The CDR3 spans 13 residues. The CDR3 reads CASSTELDYGYTF. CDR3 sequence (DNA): TGTGCCAGCAGTACAGAGTTAGACTATGGCTACACCTTC.

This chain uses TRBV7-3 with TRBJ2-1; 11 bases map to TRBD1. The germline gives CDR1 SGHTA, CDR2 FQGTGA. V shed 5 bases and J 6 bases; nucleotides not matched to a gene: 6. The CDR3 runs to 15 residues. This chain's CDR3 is CASSITGTGGNEQFF. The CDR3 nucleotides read TGTGCCAGCAGCATCACCGGGACAGGGGGCAATGAGCAGTTCTTC.

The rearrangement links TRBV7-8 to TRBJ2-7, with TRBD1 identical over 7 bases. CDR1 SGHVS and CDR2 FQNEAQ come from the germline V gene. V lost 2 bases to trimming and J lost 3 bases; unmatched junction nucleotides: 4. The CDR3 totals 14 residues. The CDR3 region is CASSLTRQGYEQYF. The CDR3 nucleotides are TGTGCCAGCAGCTTAACGCGACAGGGCTACGAGCAGTACTTC. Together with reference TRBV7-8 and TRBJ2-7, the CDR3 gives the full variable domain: GAGVSQSPRYKVAKRGQDVALRCDPISGHVSLFWYQQALGQGPEFLTYFQNEAQLDKSGLPSDRFFAERPEGSVSTLKIQRTQQEDSAVYLCASSLTRQGYEQYFGPGTRLTVT.

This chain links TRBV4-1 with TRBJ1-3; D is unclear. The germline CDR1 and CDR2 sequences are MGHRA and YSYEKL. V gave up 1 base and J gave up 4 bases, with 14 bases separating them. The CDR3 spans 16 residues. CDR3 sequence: CASSQGRGVGGNTIYF. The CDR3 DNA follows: TGCGCCAGCAGCCAAGGTCGCGGGGTGGGGGGAAACACCATATATTTT.

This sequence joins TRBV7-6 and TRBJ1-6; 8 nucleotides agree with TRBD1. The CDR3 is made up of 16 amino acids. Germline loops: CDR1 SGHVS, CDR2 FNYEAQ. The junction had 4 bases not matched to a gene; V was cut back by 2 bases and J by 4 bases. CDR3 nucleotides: TGTGCCAGCAGCTTAACAGGGGGATCTTATAATTCACCCCTCCACTTT. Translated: CASSLTGGSYNSPLHF. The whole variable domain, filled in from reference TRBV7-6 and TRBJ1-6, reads GAGVSQSPRYKVTKRGQDVALRCDPISGHVSLYWYRQALGQGPEFLTYFNYEAQQDKSGLPNDRFSAERPEGSISTLTIQRTEQRDSAMYRCASSLTGGSYNSPLHFGNGTRLTVT.

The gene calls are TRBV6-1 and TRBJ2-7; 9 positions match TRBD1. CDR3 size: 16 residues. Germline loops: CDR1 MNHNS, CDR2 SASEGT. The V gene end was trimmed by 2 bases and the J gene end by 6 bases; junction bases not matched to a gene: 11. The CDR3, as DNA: TGTGCCAGCAGTGAACCGGGGCGGACAGGGGTCCCCGAGCAGTACTTC. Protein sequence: CASSEPGRTGVPEQYF.

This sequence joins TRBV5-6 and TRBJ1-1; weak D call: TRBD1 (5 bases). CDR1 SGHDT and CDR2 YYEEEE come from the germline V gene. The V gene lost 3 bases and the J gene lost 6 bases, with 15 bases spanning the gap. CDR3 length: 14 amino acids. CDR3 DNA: TGTGCCAGCAGCTCCATGGGGGGTAGTCCTGAAGCTTTCTTT. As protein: CASSSMGGSPEAFF.

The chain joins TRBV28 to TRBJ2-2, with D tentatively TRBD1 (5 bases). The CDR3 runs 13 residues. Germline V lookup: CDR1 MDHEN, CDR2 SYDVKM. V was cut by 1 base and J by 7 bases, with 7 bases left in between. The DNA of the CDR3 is TGTGCCAGCAGTTTATTGCAGGGCGGGGAGCTGTTTTTT. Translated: CASSLLQGGELFF.

The CDR3 loop reads CASSLDQGGRVDEQFF. The CDR3 DNA reads TGTGCCAGCAGCTTAGATCAAGGCGGGAGGGTCGATGAGCAGTTCTTC. The gene calls are TRBV11-3 and TRBJ2-1, with 9 bases identical to TRBD2. Trimming cost V 0 bases and J 8 bases; bases outside gene matches: 8. The CDR3 loop spans 16 amino acids. Germline assignment: CDR1 SGHNT and CDR2 YENEEA.

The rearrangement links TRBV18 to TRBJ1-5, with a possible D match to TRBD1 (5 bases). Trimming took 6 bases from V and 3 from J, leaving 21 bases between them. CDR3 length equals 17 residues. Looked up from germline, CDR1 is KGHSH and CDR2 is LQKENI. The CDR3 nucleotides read TGTGCCAGCTCCGCCCGCGGGGGGAGGGGATACAATCAGCCCCAGCATTTT. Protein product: CASSARGGRGYNQPQHF.

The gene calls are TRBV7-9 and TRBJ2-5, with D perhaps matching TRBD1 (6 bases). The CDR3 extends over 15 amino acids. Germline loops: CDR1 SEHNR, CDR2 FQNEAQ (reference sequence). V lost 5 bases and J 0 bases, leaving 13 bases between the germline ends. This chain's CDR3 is CASSHRASYQETQYF. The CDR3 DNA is TGTGCCAGCAGCCACAGGGCCTCCTACCAAGAGACCCAGTACTTC.

CDR3 sequence: CAISESGTGADTQYF. Here the CDR3 DNA reads TGTGCCATCAGTGAGTCGGGAACAGGGGCAGATACGCAGTATTTT. This chain joins TRBV10-3 and TRBJ2-3, with TRBD1 identical over 7 bases. The CDR3 totals 15 residues. V was pared by 0 bases and J by 4 bases, with 4 bases of the junction left unmatched. Germline CDR1 ENHRY, CDR2 SYGVKD.